The 6 T cell receptor beta chains presented below share a single source sample, sequenced in a study of post-analysis software for immune sequencing data. Study findings and constraints: A few TRBV segments occurring more often in patients than controls included TRBV5-6, TRBV5-1 and TRBV20-1.

Sequencing libraries made from TCR beta cDNA carried unique molecular identifiers. TCRdb itself ran the PCR reads through MiXCR, one entry per CDR3 protein. The sample shows around 400,000 distinct CDR3 sequences, around 37% of them seen only once. These receptors have no known antigen. The sample consisted of blood. The receptor source for this set is a girl under 18 with multiple sclerosis.

This chain uses TRBV6-6 with TRBJ2-7; D might be TRBD1 (6 bases). Germline loops: CDR1 MNHNY, CDR2 SVGAGI (reference sequence). The V gene lost 6 bases and the J gene lost 2 bases, with 8 bases spanning the gap. The CDR3 loop spans 12 amino acids. DNA for the CDR3: TGTGCCAGCAGACAGGGACCCTACGAGCAGTACTTC. It specifies CASRQGPYEQYF.

The chain carries TRBV2 and TRBJ1-5; 9 nucleotides agree with TRBD1. Germline V gene sequence: CDR1 SNHLY, CDR2 FYNNEI. The CDR3 loop spans 15 amino acids. Trimming at V came to 1 base and at J to 6 bases, leaving 4 bases not matched to a gene. The CDR3 spells CASSEEQGAGQPQHF. Here the CDR3 DNA reads TGTGCCAGCAGTGAAGAACAGGGGGCCGGTCAGCCCCAGCATTTT.

This chain uses TRBV5-1 with TRBJ2-3, with D possibly called TRBD1 or TRBD2 (6 bases each). The CDR3 runs 15 residues. Trimming took off 1 base at V and 4 bases at J, with 13 bases between the two ends. Germline CDR1 SGHRS, CDR2 YFSETQ. The CDR3 DNA follows: TGCGCCAGCAGCTTGAGGGGGGCGGTTCCAGATACGCAGTATTTT. Translation gives CASSLRGAVPDTQYF.

The rearrangement joins TRBV7-3 to TRBJ1-1; possible D gene TRBD1, 5 bases. The CDR3 covers 16 residues. V dropped 5 bases and J dropped 1 base, with 17 bases sitting between them. The V gene's germline CDR1 is SGHTA and CDR2 FQGTGA. CDR3 DNA: TGTGCCAGCAGCATGGGGACCTTACTTCCGAACACTGAAGCTTTCTTT. Its translation: CASSMGTLLPNTEAFF.

This clonotype has only a few counts. This chain links TRBV20-1 with TRBJ2-5; D is tentatively TRBD1 or TRBD2 (5 bases each). Deletions cut 6 bases from V and 1 base from J, with 21 bases between. This CDR3 contains 16 residues. The germline gives CDR1 DFQATT, CDR2 SNEGSKA (reference sequence). CDR3 protein: CSAGILHRGPQETQYF. The CDR3 DNA sequence: TGCAGTGCCGGTATATTACATCGGGGCCCCCAAGAGACCCAGTACTTC.

This sequence joins TRBV9 and TRBJ2-3; 9 nucleotides match TRBD2. Germline assignment: CDR1 SGDLS and CDR2 YYNGEE. The CDR3 sequence is 15 residues long. V shed 2 bases and J 2 bases; nucleotides not matched to a gene: 3. The chain's CDR3 is CASSVLAGFTDTQYF. The CDR3 region has the DNA TGTGCCAGCAGCGTGCTAGCGGGGTTCACAGATACGCAGTATTTT.